The T cell receptor beta chain under discussion was sequenced for a study of cytomegalovirus exposure and HLA in healthy donors. Use of 60 Vbeta and 13 Jbeta primers characterized the PCR. Only in-frame clones appear in the TCRdb table, and some are missing; sequencing was by immunoSEQ multiplex PCR. The sample has approximately 100,000 clones, approximately 85% seen once. The trim removed 0 bases at V and 11 bases at J, leaving 15 bases unmatched. There are 16 residues in the CDR3. The germline CDR1 and CDR2 sequences are GTSNPN and SVGIG (reference sequence). General study results and limits: Earlier findings revealed that most TCR beta V segments proved productive either about 87% or about 30% of the time. Rarity marked most TCR sequences, yet some public TCRs occurred in many donors.

A note on this clone: Its antigen is currently unknown.

The sample taken for sequencing was PBMCs. The TCR originated in a man aged 30-40 years in good health and CMV-seronegative. The chain links TRBV30 to TRBJ2-3; 9 bases are a match to TRBD1. The chain's CDR3 is CAWSVWGERTGVEQYF. DNA for the CDR3: TGTGCCTGGAGTGTTTGGGGGGAACGGACAGGGGTGGAGCAGTATTTT. Together with reference TRBV30 and TRBJ2-3, the CDR3 gives the full variable domain: SQTIHQWPATLVQPVGSPLSLECTVEGTSNPNLYWYRQAAGRGLQLLFYSVGIGQISSEVPQNLSASRPQDRQFILSSKKLLLSDSGFYLCAWSVWGERTGVEQYFGPGTRLTVL.